What follows describes a single T cell receptor beta chain. The data derive from a study of control samples from healthy donors and cancer patients. The CDR3 extends over 13 amino acids. Trimming took off 5 bases at V and 6 bases at J, with 11 bases between the two ends. The germline CDR1 and CDR2 sequences are MNHEY and SMNVEV (reference sequence). Sequencing was performed with immunoSEQ multiplex PCR; in TCRdb, only in-frame clones are kept and a portion is missing. The sample lists some 250,000 clones, roughly 82% occurring once. The sequenced material came from PBMCs. This sequence was found in an older woman with lung cancer. J is TRBJ1-5 and V is TRBV27; D gene unclear. The CDR3 loop is CASSHGWGQPQHF. CDR3 bases: TGTGCCAGCAGTCATGGTTGGGGTCAGCCCCAGCATTTT.